This T cell receptor beta chain stems from a study of shared clonotypes between healthy human individuals. Study-wide points: Larger estimated richness was generally seen in naive subsets than in memory subsets. The sampled material consisted only of blood, and tissue repertoires are likely to differ.

Points on this clone: Its antigen is as yet unknown.

Produced via immunoSEQ multiplex PCR; TCRdb's table is partial and in-frame only. The top ten hold 0.6% to 0.7% of the sample, which has over a million clones, around three quarters seen once. This clonotype originated in a man in his late teens or twenties in good health. Some clones in this sample may be carry-over from other donors' samples. Sequencing input: memory CD4+ T cells from PBMCs. The subset: CD45RA-negative fraction.

The CDR3 sequence: CASSPGTGALRTEAFF. The CDR3, as DNA: TGTGCCAGCAGCCCCGGGACAGGGGCTCTGAGGACTGAAGCTTTCTTT. The chain combines TRBV5-4 with TRBJ1-1; 10 positions match TRBD1. The CDR3 sequence is 16 residues long. From germline, CDR1 is SGHNT and CDR2 YYREEE (reference sequence). With V trimmed by 4 bases and J by 5 bases, 11 bases remained unmatched.